Presented here are 14 T cell receptor beta chains from one specimen sequenced in a study of naive and memory T cell subsets (dated by TCRdb to about 2017). The study reported a robust and sensitive protocol to amplify, sequence and analyze TCRs, based on 3' ligation of a UMI-containing oligonucleotide to TCR cDNA. Preparation of the library involved 5' RACE. The sequencer listed for this sample is Illumina MiSeq. The ligated cDNA was amplified by four rounds of PCR, in which nested alpha and beta constant region primers were used together with the SP2 primer. TCRdb redid the processing of the public reads, applying fastp at Q25 and MiXCR, and retained in-frame beta chains. Under each unique CDR3 protein, matching rows form one entry showing the most common genes and DNA. The sample includes 50,000 to 60,000 distinct CDR3 sequences, with 7.6% observed a single time. The top ten constitute 9% to 10% of the sample.

The receptors stem from a female donor in good health.

This clonotype has ten or more counts. The rearrangement uses TRBV28 and TRBJ1-2; D is possibly TRBD1 (5 bases). The CDR3 has 13 residues. Trimming removed 7 bases from V and 3 bases from J, with 12 bases in between. Germline V lookup: CDR1 MDHEN, CDR2 SYDVKM. CDR3 nucleotides: TGTGCCAGCAATAGGCAGGGATACTATGGCTACACCTTC. This translates into CASNRQGYYGYTF.

This clonotype was detected many times. CDR3 bases: TGTGCCAGCAGTTACCCGGGGACCGATACGCAGTATTTT. Translated, it gives CASSYPGTDTQYF. The chain joins TRBV6-5 to TRBJ2-3, with D perhaps being TRBD1 or TRBD2 (5 bases each). The CDR3 loop spans 13 amino acids. Trimming took off 2 bases at V and 6 bases at J, with 9 bases between the two ends. Germline V gives CDR1 MNHEY, CDR2 SVGAGI.

This clonotype came up many times. This rearrangement joins TRBV10-3 to TRBJ2-3, with TRBD2 matching over 9 bases. Per germline, CDR1 ENHRY and CDR2 SYGVKD. This CDR3 spans 15 amino acids. Trimming removed 3 bases from V and 2 bases from J; junction bases left unmatched: 3. For the CDR3, the DNA is TGTGCCATCAGTGATGCGGGGGGGCTCACAGATACGCAGTATTTT. Residues: CAISDAGGLTDTQYF.

The sample holds many counts of this clonotype. The CDR3 sequence is CASSQNQGTRHTEAFF. Written as DNA, the CDR3 is TGTGCCAGCAGTCAAAACCAGGGAACTAGGCACACTGAAGCTTTCTTT. The chain links TRBV2 to TRBJ1-1; possibly TRBD1 for D (5 bases). V shed 5 bases and J shed 3 bases, with 19 bases lying between them. Germline assignment: CDR1 SNHLY and CDR2 FYNNEI. The CDR3 is 16 amino acids.

In its sample, this clonotype was seen many times. This chain joins TRBV7-3 and TRBJ1-1; D may be TRBD1 (5 bases). Germline V lookup: CDR1 SGHTA, CDR2 FQGTGA. The V gene lost 0 bases and the J gene lost 5 bases, with 7 bases spanning the gap. This CDR3 is built from 13 residues. The CDR3 reads CASSLTRETEAFF. As DNA, the CDR3 is TGTGCCAGCAGCTTAACCAGGGAGACTGAAGCTTTCTTT.

The rearrangement links TRBV7-3 to TRBJ2-1; 15 bases are a match to TRBD2. CDR3 length: 21 residues. V shed 5 bases, J shed 1 base, and the junction held 15 bases outside the gene matches. CDR1 and CDR2 (germline): SGHTA, FQGTGA. In DNA form, the CDR3 reads TGTGCCAGCAGCGCACCGGCAGGACTAGCGGGGGGGAGCAGATCCTACAATGAGCAGTTCTTC. Its translation is CASSAPAGLAGGSRSYNEQFF.

In its sample, this clonotype was seen a few times. The chain employs TRBV5-6 and TRBJ1-5; 7 bases fit TRBD1. V gave up 5 bases and J gave up 2 bases; unmatched junction bases: 4. Looked up from germline, CDR1 is SGHDT and CDR2 is YYEEEE. CDR3 length: 14 amino acids. The CDR3 region is CASSLQGRNQPQHF. The CDR3 coding sequence is TGTGCCAGCAGTTTACAGGGGCGCAATCAGCCCCAGCATTTT.

The chain couples TRBV19 to TRBJ2-1; 12 bases line up with TRBD2. This CDR3 has 16 amino acids. V lost 6 bases, J lost 0 bases, and 3 bases stayed unmatched. CDR1 and CDR2 (germline): LNHDA, SQIVND (reference sequence). CDR3 nucleotides: TGTGCCAGTAGGCCGGGACTAGCGGGCTCCTACAATGAGCAGTTCTTC. Translating it yields CASRPGLAGSYNEQFF.

This clonotype has only a few counts. This chain links TRBV7-9 with TRBJ2-1; D remains unclear. Germline CDR1 and CDR2: SEHNR and FQNEAQ (reference sequence). The CDR3 is 14 residues long. V was cut by 5 bases and J by 3 bases, with 11 bases left in between. CDR3 DNA: TGTGCCAGCAGCCGAGACTTGATCTACAATGAGCAGTTCTTC. This encodes CASSRDLIYNEQFF.

There are many counts of this clonotype. The chain carries TRBV2 and TRBJ2-1; D unclear. This CDR3 is built from 11 residues. Germline values: CDR1 SNHLY, CDR2 FYNNEI. V was pared by 8 bases and J by 7 bases, with 9 bases between. The CDR3 sequence is CASWATNEQFF. CDR3 DNA: TGTGCCAGCTGGGCTACGAATGAGCAGTTCTTC.

The chain recombines TRBV6-2 or TRBV6-3 with TRBJ2-1; D remains ambiguous. Trimming cost V 5 bases and J 6 bases, with 20 bases left between them. CDR3 length: 16 residues. CDR1 MNHEY and CDR2 SVGEGT come from the germline V gene. The CDR3 here is CASSNLGWSKGNEQFF. The DNA for the CDR3 is TGTGCCAGCAGTAACCTTGGCTGGTCGAAGGGCAATGAGCAGTTCTTC.

This clonotype was recorded at least ten times. The chain is built from TRBV24-1 and TRBJ2-6, with TRBD1 identical over 8 bases. The junction had 8 bases not matched to a gene; V was cut back by 7 bases and J by 4 bases. CDR1 is KGHDR, CDR2 SFDVKD, per germline. This CDR3 has 16 amino acids. The CDR3 is CATRGQDLGGANVLTF. Here the CDR3 DNA reads TGTGCCACCAGGGGACAGGACCTGGGGGGGGCCAACGTCCTGACTTTC.

There are a few counts of this clonotype. An end of the junction differs from the germline gene, which may be a read error. This chain uses TRBV7-2 with TRBJ2-3; tentatively, D is TRBD1 (5 bases). Germline CDR1 reads SGHTA; CDR2 reads FQGNSA. The CDR3 runs 13 residues. The CDR3 sequence: CASSPAETATQYF. The CDR3 DNA sequence: TGTGCCAGCAGCCCCGCGGAGACAGCTACGCAGTATTTT.

This clonotype showed up many times. The CDR3 DNA follows: TGTGCCAGCAGTTTACAGTACTACGGCACTGAAGCTTTCTTT. It specifies CASSLQYYGTEAFF. The chain uses TRBV12-3 or TRBV12-4 and TRBJ1-1; D uncertain. V dropped 2 bases and J dropped 4 bases, with 11 bases sitting between them. CDR3 length equals 14 residues.